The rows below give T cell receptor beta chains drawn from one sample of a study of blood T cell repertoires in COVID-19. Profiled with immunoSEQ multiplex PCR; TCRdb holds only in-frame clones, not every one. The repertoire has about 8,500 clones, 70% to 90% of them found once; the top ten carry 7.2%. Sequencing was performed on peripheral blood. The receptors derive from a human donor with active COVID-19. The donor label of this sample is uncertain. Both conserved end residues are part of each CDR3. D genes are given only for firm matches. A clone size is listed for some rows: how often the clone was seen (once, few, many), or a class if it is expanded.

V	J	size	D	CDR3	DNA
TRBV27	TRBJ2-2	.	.	CASSSWTAGSNTGELFF	TGTGCCAGCAGTTCATGGACGGCAGGGTCGAACACCGGGGAGCTGTTTTTT
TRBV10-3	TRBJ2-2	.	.	CAITKETQGSTGELFF	TGTGCCATCACCAAGGAGACACAGGGTAGCACCGGGGAGCTGTTTTTT
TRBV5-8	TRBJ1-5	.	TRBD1	CASSSGGAGNQPQHF	TGTGCCAGCAGCTCAGGGGGCGCGGGCAATCAGCCCCAGCATTTT
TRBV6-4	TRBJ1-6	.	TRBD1	CASSDSTGGNSPLHF	TGTGCCAGCAGTGACTCGACAGGGGGTAATTCACCCCTCCACTTT
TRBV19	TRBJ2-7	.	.	CASSIPGVSYEQYF	TGTGCCAGTAGTATCCCCGGGGTCTCCTACGAGCAGTACTTC
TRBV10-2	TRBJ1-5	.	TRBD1	CASSEATGQGIRQPQHF	TGCGCCAGCAGTGAGGCTACGGGACAGGGAATACGTCAGCCCCAGCATTTT
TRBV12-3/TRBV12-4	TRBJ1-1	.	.	CASRRGGTEAFF	TGTGCCAGCAGGCGGGGAGGGACTGAAGCTTTCTTT
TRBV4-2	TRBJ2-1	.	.	CASSQGGLEHTNEQFF	TGTGCCAGCAGCCAAGGGGGGCTAGAACATACAAATGAGCAGTTCTTC
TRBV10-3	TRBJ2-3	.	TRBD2	CAIKPSGDNTQYF	TGTGCCATCAAACCTAGCGGGGATAATACGCAGTATTTT
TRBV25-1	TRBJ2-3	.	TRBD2	CASSEDSGTSGKDTQYF	TGTGCCAGCAGTGAGGACTCCGGGACTAGCGGGAAGGATACGCAGTATTTT
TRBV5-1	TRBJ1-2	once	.	CASSLGTAYGYTF	TGCGCCAGCAGCTTGGGGACAGCATATGGCTACACCTTC
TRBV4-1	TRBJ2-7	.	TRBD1	CASSQDGPGQSYEQYF	TGCGCCAGCAGCCAAGATGGCCCGGGACAGTCCTACGAGCAGTACTTC
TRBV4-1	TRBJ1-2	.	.	CASSQDGGGDYGYTF	TGCGCCAGCAGCCAAGACGGCGGGGGTGACTATGGCTACACCTTC
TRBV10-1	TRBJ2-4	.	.	CASSESFHGNGGIAKNIQYF	TGCGCCAGCAGTGAGTCTTTTCACGGTAACGGAGGGATAGCCAAAAACATTCAGTACTTC
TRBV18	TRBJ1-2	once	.	CASSPTRTEEGYTF	TGTGCCAGCTCACCAACCCGGACAGAAGAGGGCTACACCTTC
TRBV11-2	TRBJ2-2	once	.	CASSLVRGGELFF	TGTGCCAGCAGCTTAGTCCGGGGCGGGGAGCTGTTTTTT
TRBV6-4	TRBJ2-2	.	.	CASSDNAENTGELFF	TGTGCCAGCAGTGATAATGCGGAAAACACCGGGGAGCTGTTTTTT
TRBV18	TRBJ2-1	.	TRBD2	CASSLSSRTSGSTYNEQFF	TGTGCCAGCTCACTATCCTCCCGGACTAGCGGGAGTACGTACAATGAGCAGTTCTTC
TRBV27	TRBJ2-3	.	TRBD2	CASSFGTSGATDTQYF	TGTGCCAGCAGTTTCGGGACTAGCGGGGCCACAGATACGCAGTATTTT
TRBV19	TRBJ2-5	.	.	CASSPTIGETQYF	TGTGCCAGTAGCCCGACTATCGGGGAGACCCAGTACTTC
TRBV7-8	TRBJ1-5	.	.	CASSLEAGVVGNQPQHF	TGTGCCAGCAGCTTAGAAGCAGGGGTTGTTGGCAATCAGCCCCAGCATTTT